Listed below are T cell receptor beta chains from one sample, sequenced in a study of beta chain features in type 1 diabetes. Data came from immunoSEQ multiplex PCR; TCRdb stores just in-frame clones and leaves some out. This table has 600,000 to 700,000 clones, roughly an eighth appearing once. Sequencing was carried out using naive CD4+ T cells from blood. These receptors all come from a man aged 25 to 40 with type 1 diabetes. The CDR3 runs from the conserved cysteine through the conserved F or W. The order of the fields is clone size, CDR3 length, D gene, V gene, J gene, CDR3 DNA, CDR3 protein. D genes are given only for firm matches. Clone size, where shown, is once, few, many, or a class for clones that have expanded.

-	15	-	TRBV5-1	TRBJ2-7	TGCGCCAGCAGCTTGGGGCCTGGACAGAACTACGAGCAGTACTTC	CASSLGPGQNYEQYF
-	13	-	TRBV29-1	TRBJ1-5	TGCAGCGTTGAGGCAGAACCCAATCAGCCCCAGCATTTT	CSVEAEPNQPQHF
-	15	TRBD1	TRBV6-5	TRBJ1-2	TGTGCCAGCAGTTACGGGACAGCAACTAACTATGGCTACACCTTC	CASSYGTATNYGYTF
-	11	-	TRBV7-9	TRBJ2-1	TGTGCCAGCAGCTTTGGGCCTGAGGAGTTCTTC	CASSFGPEEFF
once	13	-	TRBV6-5	TRBJ2-7	TGTGCCAGCACCCCTCCCAGGGGTGGCGAGCAGTACTTC	CASTPPRGGEQYF
few	14	TRBD1	TRBV7-2	TRBJ2-1	TGTGCCAGCAGCCAAGGACAGGGGCCCAATGAGCAGTTCTTC	CASSQGQGPNEQFF
-	15	TRBD1	TRBV2	TRBJ2-2	TGTGCCAGCAGTGTCCAGGGGGCGCCGTCCGGGGAGCTGTTTTTT	CASSVQGAPSGELFF
few	12	-	TRBV30	TRBJ2-1	TGTGCCTGGAGTTACGAGTACAATGAGCAGTTCTTC	CAWSYEYNEQFF
-	15	TRBD1	TRBV5-1	TRBJ2-5	TGCGCCAGTACTCGAGGGGGCGCTGGGCAAGAGACCCAGTACTTC	CASTRGGAGQETQYF
-	14	TRBD2	TRBV28	TRBJ2-1	TGTGCCAGCACCAGCGGGGGGGCCTACAATGAGCAGTTCTTC	CASTSGGAYNEQFF
-	14	TRBD2	TRBV28	TRBJ2-7	TGTGCCAGCACCCTTACTAGCGGGGGCTACGAGCAGTACTTC	CASTLTSGGYEQYF
few	13	-	TRBV18	TRBJ1-2	TGTGCCAGCTCACCTGGACCTAACTATGGCTACACCTTC	CASSPGPNYGYTF
-	16	TRBD2	TRBV9	TRBJ2-1	TGTGCCAGCAGCCCCGGGTCTAGCGGCTACTACAATGAGCAGTTCTTC	CASSPGSSGYYNEQFF
few	17	TRBD1	TRBV19	TRBJ1-2	TGTGCCAGTAGTCCCGCCTGGGACAGGGCATACGCTTATGGCTACACCTTC	CASSPAWDRAYAYGYTF
-	15	-	TRBV27	TRBJ1-6	TGTGCCAGCAGTTTAGGGCGGGTAGTGAATTCACCCCTCCACTTT	CASSLGRVVNSPLHF
few	15	-	TRBV18	TRBJ1-1	TGTGCCAGCTCACCTCCCGGGACGGAGAACACTGAAGCTTTCTTT	CASSPPGTENTEAFF
-	13	-	TRBV7-2	TRBJ1-5	TGTGCCAGCAGCTCCTATAGCAATCAGCCCCAGCATTTT	CASSSYSNQPQHF
few	15	TRBD2	TRBV7-9	TRBJ2-1	TGTGCCAGCAGCCCCCCAGCGGGGGCCCACAATGAGCAGTTCTTC	CASSPPAGAHNEQFF
few	13	-	TRBV18	TRBJ1-2	TGTGCCAGCTCACCATCTCGGGGGCCTGGCTACACCTTC	CASSPSRGPGYTF
-	15	TRBD2	TRBV7-9	TRBJ2-3	TGTGCCAGCAGCAATAGACTAGCGCCTACAGATACGCAGTATTTT	CASSNRLAPTDTQYF
few	16	TRBD1	TRBV9	TRBJ2-1	TGTGCCAGCAGCGCGTTCATCGACAGGGGGCGCAATGAGCAGTTCTTC	CASSAFIDRGRNEQFF
-	15	-	TRBV7-9	TRBJ1-2	TGTGCCAGCAGCTTAGCCCAGGGAGGAAACTATGGCTACACCTTC	CASSLAQGGNYGYTF
-	14	-	TRBV7-9	TRBJ1-1	TGTGCCAGCAGCTTATTCAAACAGGGCCCTGAAGCTTTCTTT	CASSLFKQGPEAFF
few	12	TRBD1	TRBV29-1	TRBJ2-5	TGCAGCGGGGACAGGGGCCAAGAGACCCAGTACTTC	CSGDRGQETQYF
few	15	TRBD1	TRBV7-9	TRBJ1-4	TGTGCCAGCACCTCACAAGCAGGGGGTAATGAAAAACTGTTTTTT	CASTSQAGGNEKLFF
-	15	-	TRBV30	TRBJ2-5	TGTGCCTGGAGTGTACGCCCCGTGGGGGCAGAGACCCAGTACTTC	CAWSVRPVGAETQYF
few	15	-	TRBV7-2	TRBJ2-1	TGTGCCAGCAGCTTAAGGGACCCAGCGTACAATGAGCAGTTCTTC	CASSLRDPAYNEQFF
few	14	TRBD1	TRBV7-9	TRBJ2-5	TGTGCCAGCAGTCGGCCGGGACAGGGAGAGACCCAGTACTTC	CASSRPGQGETQYF
few	15	TRBD1	TRBV28	TRBJ2-7	TGTGCCAGCAGTCCATCCACACAGGGGGCCTACGAGCAGTACTTC	CASSPSTQGAYEQYF
few	14	-	TRBV18	TRBJ1-1	TGTGCCAGCTCACACGGACCCCCGAACACTGAAGCTTTCTTT	CASSHGPPNTEAFF
-	13	TRBD1	TRBV18	TRBJ1-2	TGTGCCAGCTCACCGGGACAGGACTATGGCTACACCTTC	CASSPGQDYGYTF
-	13	-	TRBV30	TRBJ2-7	TGTGCCTGGAGCTCGTCAGGGGAGGACGAGCAGTACTTC	CAWSSSGEDEQYF
-	12	-	TRBV18	TRBJ2-7	TGTGCCAGCTCACCGGACAGCTACGAGCAGTACTTC	CASSPDSYEQYF
-	16	-	TRBV6-5	TRBJ2-4	TGTGCCAGCAGTTATGACCGAGGACTAGCCAAAAACATTCAGTACTTC	CASSYDRGLAKNIQYF
-	14	-	TRBV19	TRBJ1-2	TGTGCCAGTAGTAGACAGCCAACTTCCCATGGCTACACCTTC	CASSRQPTSHGYTF
few	17	-	TRBV4-2	TRBJ2-1	TGTGCCAGCAGCCCTCGCCGATGGGAGAGCTCCTACAATGAGCAGTTCTTC	CASSPRRWESSYNEQFF
few	15	-	TRBV7-2	TRBJ2-3	TGTGCCAGCAGCTTAGGAGTAGCGGTCACAGATACGCAGTATTTT	CASSLGVAVTDTQYF
few	15	TRBD1	TRBV5-1	TRBJ1-1	TGCGCCAGCAGCATAACGGGACAGTCGAACACTGAAGCTTTCTTT	CASSITGQSNTEAFF
-	14	-	TRBV28	TRBJ1-2	TGTGCCAGCAGTTCCGGACTCACTAACTATGGCTACACCTTC	CASSSGLTNYGYTF
-	12	-	TRBV2	TRBJ1-2	TGTGCCAGCAGGCGAAAGGACTATGGCTACACCTTC	CASRRKDYGYTF
-	14	-	TRBV11-3	TRBJ2-7	TGTGCCAGCAGCTCCCGGGGGACAACTGACGAGCAGTACTTC	CASSSRGTTDEQYF
-	15	-	TRBV6-5	TRBJ1-6	TGTGCCAGCAGGCCTAATGGACCGGCGAATTCACCCCTCCACTTT	CASRPNGPANSPLHF
-	14	TRBD1	TRBV11-2	TRBJ1-2	TGTGCCAGCAGCTTAGGAGGGACAGGGCATGGCTACACCTTC	CASSLGGTGHGYTF
-	16	-	TRBV13	TRBJ1-5	TGTGCCAGCAGCCCCCGTGCGTCGGCGGGAGATCAGCCCCAGCATTTT	CASSPRASAGDQPQHF
-	16	-	TRBV5-1	TRBJ2-6	TGCGCCAGCAGCTTGGCCCCAGGCGGAGGGGCCAACGTCCTGACTTTC	CASSLAPGGGANVLTF
few	14	-	TRBV18	TRBJ2-7	TGTGCCAGCTCACCGGTGCCACAGAACTACGAGCAGTACTTC	CASSPVPQNYEQYF
few	12	-	TRBV27	TRBJ2-5	TGCGCCGAGGGGGGACTCAAAGAGACCCAGTACTTC	CAEGGLKETQYF
-	15	-	TRBV5-1	TRBJ2-3	TGCGCCAGCAGCTTGAGAGAGATAGGCACAGATACGCAGTATTTT	CASSLREIGTDTQYF
-	16	-	TRBV5-8	TRBJ1-5	TGTGCCAGCAACCTCTTCGAGGGAAGGCGCAATCAGCCCCAGCATTTT	CASNLFEGRRNQPQHF
few	13	-	TRBV19	TRBJ2-6	TGTGCCAGTACCCCGTCAGGGCGAGTCGTCCTGACTTTC	CASTPSGRVVLTF
few	13	TRBD1	TRBV29-1	TRBJ1-4	TGCAGCGTTGGTGGGACAGGGCATGAAAAACTGTTTTTT	CSVGGTGHEKLFF
few	15	TRBD1	TRBV6-1	TRBJ1-1	TGTGCCAGCAGTGAAGCCGGACAGGGGCGCACTGAAGCTTTCTTT	CASSEAGQGRTEAFF
few	13	-	TRBV18	TRBJ1-5	TGTGCCAGCTCACCAGCGGTGGGTCAGCCCCAGCATTTT	CASSPAVGQPQHF
-	13	-	TRBV5-6	TRBJ2-3	TGTGCCAGCAGCTTTGGTGCTGGAGATACGCAGTATTTT	CASSFGAGDTQYF
few	16	TRBD1	TRBV10-3	TRBJ1-5	TGTGCCATCAGCCGGGACAGGGGTTTGGGCAATCAGCCCCAGCATTTT	CAISRDRGLGNQPQHF
few	15	-	TRBV21-1	TRBJ1-4	TGTGCCAGCAGCAACAGACATTCAACTAATGAAAAACTGTTTTTT	CASSNRHSTNEKLFF